This T cell receptor (beta chain) was identified during a study of cytomegalovirus exposure and HLA in healthy donors. Primers for the PCR totalled 60 Vbeta and 13 Jbeta. Clones were read by immunoSEQ multiplex PCR, and TCRdb kept only the in-frame ones, dropping some. The data contain 140,000 or so clones, nearly 80% of them singletons. V was cut by 7 bases and J by 1 base, with 11 bases left in between. The CDR3 totals 14 residues. The germline V gene has CDR1 SEHNR and CDR2 FQNEAQ (reference sequence). Concerning this clone: The antigen is undetermined.

Points from the study as a whole: For most TCR beta V segments, an earlier analysis put the productive rate at about 90% or about 30% of the time. In vitro experiments confirmed that three CMV-associated chains were specific for CMV antigens. Serostatus for CMV was the only available immune exposure information. Reportedly, HLA-A and HLA-B alleles of most subjects were accurately predicted from TCR beta.

The rearrangement links TRBV7-9 to TRBJ1-3; D gene ambiguous. This receptor was identified in a woman aged 25 to 45 in good health and CMV-seronegative. Sequenced: PBMCs. The DNA for the CDR3 is TGTGCCAGCATCCATTTCAGGTCTGGAAACACCATATATTTT. It is translated as CASIHFRSGNTIYF. The full variable domain, rest sourced from reference TRBV7-9 and TRBJ1-3, is DTGVSQNPRHKITKRGQNVTFRCDPISEHNRLYWYRQTLGQGPEFLTYFQNEAQLEKSRLLSDRFSAERPKGSFSTLEIQRTEQGDSAMYLCASIHFRSGNTIYFGEGSWLTVV.